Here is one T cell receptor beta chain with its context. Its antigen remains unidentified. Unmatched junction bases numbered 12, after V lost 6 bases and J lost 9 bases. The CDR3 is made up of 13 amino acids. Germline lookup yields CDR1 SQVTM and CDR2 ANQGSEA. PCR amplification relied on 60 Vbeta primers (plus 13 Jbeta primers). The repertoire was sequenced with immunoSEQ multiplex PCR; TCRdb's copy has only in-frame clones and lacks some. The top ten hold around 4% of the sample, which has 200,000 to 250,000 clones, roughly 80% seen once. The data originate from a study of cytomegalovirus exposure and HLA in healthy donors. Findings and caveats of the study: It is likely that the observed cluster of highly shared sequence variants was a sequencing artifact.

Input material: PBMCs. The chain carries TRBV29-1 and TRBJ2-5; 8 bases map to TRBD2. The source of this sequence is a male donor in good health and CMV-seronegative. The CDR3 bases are TGCAGCGTCGGGGGGGTGGGTTATGGAGCCCAGTACTTC. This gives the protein CSVGGVGYGAQYF.